Below are 23 T cell receptor beta chains sequenced from a single sample in a study of CD8 T cells in Susac syndrome. When the RNA was reverse transcribed, random hexamers were used with an input of 0.5 to 1 ug. TCRdb re-called the immunoSEQ multiplex PCR reads with MiXCR, one entry per CDR3 protein. The sample shows 150,000 to 200,000 distinct CDR3 sequences, around 94% of them seen only once. The sequenced sample was CD4+ T cells from PBMCs. The receptors shown here come from a human donor with multiple sclerosis.

This chain uses TRBV7-9 with TRBJ1-5; weak D call: TRBD1 (5 bases). The V end lost 4 bases, the J end lost 5 bases, and 12 bases lay between the germline ends. The CDR3 totals 14 residues. CDR1 is SEHNR and CDR2 is FQNEAQ in the germline V gene (reference sequence). For the CDR3, the DNA is TGTGCCAGCAGCTCCCAAGGGGTCGATCAGCCCCAGCATTTT. Amino acids: CASSSQGVDQPQHF.

V gene TRBV12-3 or TRBV12-4 combines with J gene TRBJ2-7; TRBD2 agrees at 15 bases. The ends lost 6 bases at V and 5 bases at J; junction bases unmatched: 8. This CDR3 spans 16 amino acids. CDR3 region: CASRLGLAGGLDEQYF. CDR3 in DNA: TGTGCCAGCAGACTCGGACTAGCGGGAGGGCTCGACGAGCAGTACTTC.

The rearrangement links TRBV28 to TRBJ2-1, with 10 bases that match TRBD1. The V and J ends lost 6 bases and 8 bases, in that order; junction bases with no gene match: 13. The CDR3 has 16 residues. Per the germline V gene, CDR1 is MDHEN and CDR2 is SYDVKM. The CDR3, as DNA: TGTGCCAGCAGGACCGCCGGGACAGGGGATTACGATGAGCAGTTCTTC. The encoded protein is CASRTAGTGDYDEQFF.

The CDR3, as DNA: TGCGCCAGCAGCCCGCTCCGCGGGAGAGGAGAGACCCAGTACTTC. This translates into CASSPLRGRGETQYF. The chain couples TRBV4-1 to TRBJ2-5, with TRBD2 identical over 7 bases. This CDR3 comprises 15 residues. The germline CDR1 and CDR2 sequences are MGHRA and YSYEKL. V trimming: 4 bases; J trimming: 4 bases; junction bases outside the gene matches: 9.

The chain is built from TRBV12-3 or TRBV12-4 and TRBJ2-7; tentative D call: TRBD1 (6 bases). Trimming left V 8 bases short and J 6 bases short, with 17 bases between. The CDR3 runs 13 residues. Here the CDR3 DNA reads TGTGCCAGCCGGAGCCAGGGGTTCGTCGAGCAGTACTTC. Its translation is CASRSQGFVEQYF.

CDR3 amino acids: CASSLADPTDYGYTF. In DNA, the CDR3 is TGCGCCAGCAGCTTGGCTGACCCAACAGACTATGGCTACACCTTC. The chain links TRBV5-1 to TRBJ1-2; D remains unclear. V lost 0 bases and J 3 bases, leaving 12 bases between the germline ends. The CDR3 loop spans 15 amino acids. Germline V lookup: CDR1 SGHRS, CDR2 YFSETQ.

The gene calls are TRBV5-1 and TRBJ1-2, with D perhaps TRBD1 (5 bases). V gave up 0 bases and J gave up 6 bases, with 18 bases separating them. The CDR3 loop spans 16 amino acids. The germline V gene encodes CDR1 SGHRS and CDR2 YFSETQ. The CDR3: CASSLGDFAGLDGYTF. The CDR3 region has the DNA TGCGCCAGCAGCTTGGGAGATTTTGCAGGGCTAGATGGCTACACCTTC.

This clonotype was recorded only once. The rearrangement links TRBV6-6 to TRBJ2-7, with D possibly being TRBD1 (6 bases). This CDR3 region has 12 residues. V was clipped by 5 bases and J by 3 bases, with 8 bases between them. Germline values: CDR1 MNHNY, CDR2 SVGAGI (reference sequence). The CDR3: CASSPGDYEQYF. CDR3 DNA sequence: TGTGCCAGCAGTCCAGGGGACTACGAGCAGTACTTC.

J is TRBJ2-7 and V is TRBV7-9; 13 bases align to TRBD2. The CDR3 spans 16 residues. Germline V lookup: CDR1 SEHNR, CDR2 FQNEAQ (reference sequence). The junction had 5 bases not matched to a gene; V was cut back by 4 bases and J by 2 bases. The CDR3 coding sequence is TGTGCCAGCAGCTCCGGGACTAGCGGGATTGCCTACGAGCAGTACTTC. Residues: CASSSGTSGIAYEQYF. The variable domain in full, with the rest retrieved from reference TRBV7-9 and TRBJ2-7, is DTGVSQNPRHKITKRGQNVTFRCDPISEHNRLYWYRQTLGQGPEFLTYFQNEAQLEKSRLLSDRFSAERPKGSFSTLEIQRTEQGDSAMYLCASSSGTSGIAYEQYFGPGTRLTVT.

The rearrangement joins TRBV30 to TRBJ2-1; TRBD2 aligns across 10 bases. J was trimmed by 13 bases and V by 2 bases; bases with no gene match: 14. The germline V gene encodes CDR1 GTSNPN and CDR2 SVGIG (reference sequence). The CDR3 extends over 15 amino acids. CDR3 sequence reads: CAWSHPGTSVTIQFF. Here the CDR3 DNA reads TGTGCCTGGAGTCACCCCGGGACTAGCGTCACCATCCAGTTCTTC.

The chain employs TRBV10-2 and TRBJ2-1; D may be TRBD2 (7 bases). V lost 8 bases and J lost 0, with 14 bases in between. CDR3 size: 15 residues. CDR1 and CDR2 (germline): WSHSY, SAAADI. The CDR3 DNA follows: TGCGCCAGCCGCCGAGGGGGGGCCTCCTACAATGAGCAGTTCTTC. It codes for CASRRGGASYNEQFF.

V gene TRBV30 combines with J gene TRBJ1-2; D is uncertain. The CDR3 covers 11 residues. With 4 bases removed from V and 4 bases from J, the gap between germline ends came to 7 bases. The germline V gene has CDR1 GTSNPN and CDR2 SVGIG (reference sequence). The DNA of the CDR3 is TGTGCCTGGATACGGAGCTATGGCTACACCTTC. It specifies CAWIRSYGYTF.

The chain combines TRBV10-3 with TRBJ2-7; 10 nucleotides match TRBD1. The ends lost 5 bases at V and 2 bases at J; junction bases unmatched: 3. The CDR3 is made up of 14 amino acids. Germline values: CDR1 ENHRY, CDR2 SYGVKD. The CDR3 DNA follows: TGTGCCATCAGTAGGGACAGGGGCACCTACGAGCAGTACTTC. It yields the protein CAISRDRGTYEQYF.

This chain joins TRBV12-5 and TRBJ1-2, with a possible D match to TRBD1 (5 bases). This CDR3 contains 16 residues. Germline V gene data show CDR1 as LGHNT and CDR2 as FRNRAP. V was pared by 0 bases and J by 1 base, with 12 bases between. The CDR3 DNA sequence: TGTGCTAGTGGTTTGGTACTGGGGACGATTAACTATGGCTACACCTTC. Translation: CASGLVLGTINYGYTF.

The chain recombines TRBV5-1 with TRBJ2-5; D remains unclear. The CDR3 totals 15 residues. Between the trimmed V and J ends, which lost 0 bases and 4 bases, there was a span of 13 bases. CDR1 and CDR2 from the germline V gene are SGHRS and YFSETQ. CDR3 region: CASSLGGSLLETQYF. In DNA, the CDR3 is TGCGCCAGCAGCTTGGGGGGTAGCCTGTTAGAGACCCAGTACTTC.

This chain links TRBV29-1 with TRBJ1-5; D unresolved. Germline V gene sequence: CDR1 SQVTM, CDR2 ANQGSEA. The CDR3 consists of 14 residues. Trimming cost V 6 bases and J 2 bases, with 14 bases left between them. This chain's CDR3 is CSVLGPGGNQPQHF. CDR3 nucleotide sequence: TGCAGCGTATTAGGTCCAGGAGGCAATCAGCCCCAGCATTTT.

In DNA, the CDR3 is TGTGCCAGCAGTTTAGCGGGAATGAACACTGAAGCTTTCTTT. It translates to CASSLAGMNTEAFF. The V and J genes are TRBV28 and TRBJ1-1; D is uncertain. Trimming removed 2 bases from V and 0 bases from J, with 7 bases in between. The CDR3 is 14 amino acids. Germline CDR1 MDHEN, CDR2 SYDVKM.

The V gene is TRBV7-2, the J gene TRBJ1-2, with D perhaps matching TRBD1 (6 bases). This CDR3 spans 14 amino acids. Germline CDR1 is SGHTA and CDR2 is FQGNSA. V lost 4 bases and J 0 bases, leaving 9 bases between the germline ends. The CDR3, as DNA: TGTGCCAGCAGCTCAGACAGGACTAACTATGGCTACACCTTC. As protein: CASSSDRTNYGYTF.

The chain carries TRBV6-2 or TRBV6-3 and TRBJ2-7, with TRBD1 as a possible D gene (5 bases). This CDR3 is 12 amino acids long. Germline V gene sequence: CDR1 MNHEY, CDR2 SVGEGT. V shed 6 bases and J shed 6 bases, with 12 bases lying between them. CDR3: CASSIRGGEQYF. The CDR3 nucleotides read TGTGCCAGCAGCATTAGGGGTGGCGAGCAGTACTTC.

DNA of the CDR3: TGTGCCAGCGGGGGGGCGAACATTCAGTACTTC. Translated: CASGGANIQYF. The chain employs TRBV3-1 and TRBJ2-4; TRBD2 might be the D (7 bases). V was cut by 8 bases and J by 7 bases, with 9 bases left in between. The V gene's germline CDR1 is LGHDT and CDR2 YNNKEL (reference sequence). The CDR3 has 11 residues. Drawing the rest from reference TRBV3-1 and TRBJ2-4, the complete variable domain is DTAVSQTPKYLVTQMGNDKSIKCEQNLGHDTMYWYKQDSKKFLKIMFSYNNKELIINETVPNRFSPKSPDKAHLNLHINSLELGDSAVYFCASGGANIQYFGAGTRLSVL.

V and J are TRBV14 and TRBJ1-1; D call uncertain. V was trimmed by 5 bases and J by 5 bases, leaving 12 bases between them. CDR1 is SGHDN, CDR2 FVKESK, per germline. This CDR3 comprises 13 residues. CDR3 amino acids: CASSLSMGTEAFF. CDR3 bases: TGTGCCAGCAGCTTGAGTATGGGAACTGAAGCTTTCTTT.

V and J are TRBV27 and TRBJ2-7; 8 bases map to TRBD2. CDR1 MNHEY and CDR2 SMNVEV come from the germline V gene (reference sequence). The CDR3 is made up of 15 amino acids. Trimming at V came to 1 base and at J to 3 bases, leaving 5 bases not matched to a gene. CDR3 nucleotide sequence: TGTGCCAGCAGTTTATGGCTAGCGGGTCTCTACGAGCAGTACTTC. It translates to CASSLWLAGLYEQYF.

The chain carries TRBV7-9 and TRBJ1-2; D not resolved. The germline V gene encodes CDR1 SEHNR and CDR2 FQNEAQ (reference sequence). Trimming shortened V by 5 bases and J by 8 bases, and 12 bases separated the two germline ends. The CDR3 consists of 12 residues. CDR3 DNA sequence: TGTGCCAGCAGCCCCCCAAGTGGAGGCTACACCTTC. It specifies CASSPPSGGYTF.